The clone carrying this T cell receptor (beta chain) was counted only a few times. Its cognate antigen is unknown. Deletions cut 5 bases from V and 0 bases from J, with 11 bases between. The CDR3 contains 14 residues. Germline lookup yields CDR1 MNHEY and CDR2 SVGAGI. This sample is part of a study of blood T cells in healthy people across ages. Individuals who donated were healthy Caucasians from Russia aged about 6 to 100. Every participating donor contributed about 10 milliliters of peripheral blood through a draw. Study results and caveats: PBMCs left unsorted prevented a conclusive naive versus antigen-experienced comparison. CMV status of donors was not determined, possibly confounding expanded clonotype changes.

The use of a sample-barcoded 5' primer and a J-beta primer mix characterized a second PCR of roughly 7 to 11 cycles. A single record per CDR3 protein comes from TCRdb applying MiXCR to the 5' RACE reads. The sample carries some 900,000 distinct CDR3 sequences, about 48% recorded once. The chain employs TRBV6-5 and TRBJ2-7; D unresolved. What was sequenced was blood. The source is a man under 40 in good health. The CDR3 spells CASSARTSSYEQYF. The CDR3 nucleotides are TGTGCCAGCAGTGCTAGAACCTCCTCCTACGAGCAGTACTTC.